Listed below are T cell receptor beta chains from one sample, sequenced in a study of T cell responses to AZD1222 COVID-19 vaccine. The method was immunoSEQ multiplex PCR; TCRdb's version includes in-frame clones alone and lacks a portion of them. Among approximately 150,000 clones listed, around nine tenths were seen once. The sample here was peripheral blood, taken 28 days after the second AZD1222 dose. These receptors originate from an adult who received the AZD1222 COVID-19 vaccine. Both conserved end residues are part of each CDR3. The order of the fields is V gene, J gene, CDR3 protein.

V: TRBV9
J: TRBJ2-2
CDR3: CASSQDGATGELFF

V: TRBV15
J: TRBJ1-3
CDR3: CATSREIQRSGNTIYF

V: TRBV11-2
J: TRBJ1-6
CDR3: CASSLGGAGNNSPLHF

V: TRBV5-1
J: TRBJ2-5
CDR3: CASSLGDRGRETQYF

V: TRBV12-3/TRBV12-4
J: TRBJ1-3
CDR3: CASTQTGPKYF

V: TRBV28
J: TRBJ1-2
CDR3: CASSLGQSPYGYTF

V: TRBV28
J: TRBJ2-2
CDR3: CASSTQPGRTGELFF

V: TRBV12-3/TRBV12-4
J: TRBJ1-4
CDR3: CASSTGGGEKLFF

V: TRBV2
J: TRBJ2-2
CDR3: CASSDGGGFANTGELFF

V: TRBV28
J: TRBJ2-1
CDR3: CASSPSGLAGRYNEQFF

V: TRBV4-3
J: TRBJ1-4
CDR3: CASSQVSTGPNEKLFF

V: TRBV6-5
J: TRBJ2-7
CDR3: CASSYSEARHGYEQYF

V: TRBV6-5
J: TRBJ1-1
CDR3: CASSPSGVNTEAFF

V: TRBV27
J: TRBJ2-1
CDR3: CASSLSWPPRQFF

V: TRBV7-9
J: TRBJ1-5
CDR3: CASSLERPGTGERQPQHF

V: TRBV6-2/TRBV6-3
J: TRBJ2-5
CDR3: CASSTRDSTQETQYF

V: TRBV21-1
J: TRBJ2-1
CDR3: CASSKAADREDNEQFF

V: TRBV7-3
J: TRBJ2-2
CDR3: CASSLGLAGGSTGELFF

V: TRBV5-6
J: TRBJ2-2
CDR3: CASSFGGTGDTGELFF

V: TRBV24-1
J: TRBJ1-1
CDR3: CATSDASLTGGAFF

V: TRBV30
J: TRBJ1-1
CDR3: CAWSGTANTEAFF

V: TRBV6-2/TRBV6-3
J: TRBJ1-1
CDR3: CASSYSEGSTEAFF

V: TRBV6-1
J: TRBJ1-4
CDR3: CASSEAAGIQTNEKLFF

V: TRBV7-2
J: TRBJ1-2
CDR3: CASSGRKGGSYGYTF

V: TRBV3-1/TRBV3-2
J: TRBJ1-1
CDR3: CASSHPDRMNTEAFF

V: TRBV28
J: TRBJ1-1
CDR3: CASSYGDTEAFF

V: TRBV19
J: TRBJ2-1
CDR3: CASSVLDRNYNEQFF

V: TRBV9
J: TRBJ2-7
CDR3: CASSSGGDSYEQYF

V: TRBV4-1
J: TRBJ1-5
CDR3: CASSQGGTAQPQHF

V: TRBV2
J: TRBJ1-2
CDR3: CASREMPNYGYTF

V: TRBV6-6
J: TRBJ2-5
CDR3: CASSGPTGGAIQYF

V: TRBV4-3
J: TRBJ1-1
CDR3: CASSQYIRGLSSTEAFF

V: TRBV10-3
J: TRBJ2-3
CDR3: CAISLGQGSDTQYF

V: TRBV4-1
J: TRBJ1-3
CDR3: CASSTRVPFSGNTIYF

V: TRBV6-5
J: TRBJ2-5
CDR3: CASTNVGEETQYF

V: TRBV6-7
J: TRBJ1-4
CDR3: CASSARSTGGKATNEKLFF

V: TRBV12-3/TRBV12-4
J: TRBJ2-7
CDR3: CASTPESVYEQYF

V: TRBV28
J: TRBJ1-4
CDR3: CASSLGPGFSDEKLFF

V: TRBV15
J: TRBJ1-5
CDR3: CATSRTSDQPQHF

V: TRBV4-1
J: TRBJ2-1
CDR3: CASSQPGLNEQFF

V: TRBV7-8
J: TRBJ1-1
CDR3: CASSGRGNTEAFF

V: TRBV24-1
J: TRBJ2-7
CDR3: CATSVPSEEFNYEQYF

V: TRBV4-3
J: TRBJ1-2
CDR3: CASSQDLGVPGYTF